The clone carrying this T cell receptor beta chain was detected a few times. The antigen is undetermined. Relative to the germline gene, one junction end is altered; a read error may explain this. Oncomine TCR Beta short-read sequencing was applied to DNA from cultured CD4+ T cells. The genomic DNA was obtained from cultured CD4+ T cells by extraction with the QIAamp micro DNA kit. TCRdb itself ran the PCR reads through MiXCR, one entry per CDR3 protein. The table includes several thousand distinct CDR3 sequences, around two fifths detected once. Treatment of the sample: approximately nine-day PBMC culture with coronavirus spike peptide pools or control peptides (ViraFEST assay). The unexposed donor provided CD4+ T cells, which were taken before the COVID-19 pandemic (2011-2018). Using peptide pools, antigen-specific T cells were expanded in ViraFEST before TCRs were sequenced. Per-well cultures of some 2.2 million PBMCs received around 10 IU/ml IL-2 and around 9.3 ug/ml peptide pools.

These data belong to a study of vaccination and CD4 T cells after COVID-19. Study-wide background: There were two doses of either BNT162b2 or mRNA-1273 vaccine given to participants. Overlapping spike peptides served as the stimulus for the cells. These peptides came from SARS-CoV-2 and from the common cold coronaviruses HCoV-NL63, HCoV-OC43 and HCoV-229E.

Germline V gene data show CDR1 as MNHNS and CDR2 as SASEGT. The length of the CDR3 is 14 residues. V is TRBV6-1 and J is TRBJ2-5; 10 bases agree with TRBD2. The sequence derives from a human donor in good health. The sequenced sample was CD4+ T cells from blood, cultured in vitro. CDR3 loop: CASNELAGQETQYF. Here the CDR3 DNA reads TGTGCCAGCAATGAACTAGCGGGACAAGAGACCCAGTACTTC.